This T cell receptor beta chain was retrieved from a study of T-cell memory formation after mild COVID-19. The wider study: TCR clusters mostly belonged to single donors. General study points: Whether second-wave clones peaking at day 37 were SARS-CoV-2 specific went unconfirmed. Contracting clones from day 15 to 85 showed balanced CD4/CD8; later expanders favored CD4+. Some clones that responded turned up in pre-infection memory, which suggests that cross-reactive memory joined in.

This clonotype has just a few counts. What it binds is unknown. TCRdb passed the 5' RACE reads through MiXCR, listing each CDR3 protein once. The top ten hold approximately 2.4% of the sample, which has roughly 200,000 distinct CDR3 sequences, about a sixth seen once. J lost 6 bases, V lost 1 base, and 5 bases had no gene match. Per germline, CDR1 SGHDT and CDR2 YYEEEE. The CDR3 covers 15 residues. The source of this sequence is an adult woman who had mild COVID-19 (a few samples of this study predate the infection). Cell type and time point are not known. The chain recombines TRBV5-6 with TRBJ2-1, with 9 positions matching TRBD2. Sequenced sample: PBMCs or a T cell subset sorted from them (not recorded which). The CDR3: CASSLTAGGPNEQFF. CDR3 DNA sequence: TGTGCCAGCAGCTTGACAGCGGGAGGCCCCAATGAGCAGTTCTTC.